This TCR beta chain is from a study of blood T cell repertoires in COVID-19. Study-level information: COVID-19 samples from acute and convalescent phases originated in the United States, Italy and Spain. Sample material is recorded as cDNA or gDNA derived from T cells, B-cell-depleted T cells, or PBMCs.

Original methodology: Estimated nucleated cell counts came from reference gene primer amplification. Profiled with immunoSEQ multiplex PCR; TCRdb holds only in-frame clones, not every one. V, J and clone size are those of that table, while D and trimming were read from the DNA. The table has some 140,000 clones, approximately 83% seen once; the top ten hold about 17%. V was pared by 6 bases and J by 1 base, with 7 bases between. Germline values: CDR1 LNHDA, CDR2 SQIVND (reference sequence). The CDR3 contains 14 residues. The sequence derives from a woman between 50 and 59 years old who had recovered from COVID-19. The chain employs TRBV19 and TRBJ2-6; no firm D call. The sequencing sample was made of peripheral blood. The chain's CDR3 is CASRSLSGANVLTF. The CDR3 region has the DNA TGTGCCAGTAGATCCCTATCTGGGGCCAACGTCCTGACTTTC.